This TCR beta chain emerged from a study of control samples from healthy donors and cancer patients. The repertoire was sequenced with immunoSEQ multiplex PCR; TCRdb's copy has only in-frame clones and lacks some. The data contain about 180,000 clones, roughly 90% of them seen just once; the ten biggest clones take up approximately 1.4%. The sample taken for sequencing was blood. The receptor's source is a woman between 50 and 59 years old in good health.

The DNA of the CDR3 is TGTGCCAGCAGTTTAGAGAACGATCAGCCCCAGCATTTT. Amino acid sequence: CASSLENDQPQHF. This chain links TRBV28 with TRBJ1-5; D uncertain. Trimming took 2 bases from V and 5 from J, leaving 7 bases between them. Germline values: CDR1 MDHEN, CDR2 SYDVKM. The CDR3 runs to 13 residues.